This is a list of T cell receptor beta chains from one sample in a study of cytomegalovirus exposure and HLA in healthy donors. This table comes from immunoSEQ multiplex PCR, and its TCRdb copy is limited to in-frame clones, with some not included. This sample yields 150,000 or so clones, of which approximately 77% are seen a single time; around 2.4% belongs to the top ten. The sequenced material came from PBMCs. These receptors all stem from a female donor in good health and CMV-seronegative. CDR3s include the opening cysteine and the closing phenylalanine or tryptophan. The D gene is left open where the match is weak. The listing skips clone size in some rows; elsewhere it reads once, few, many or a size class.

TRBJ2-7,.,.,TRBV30,CAWSVPRVSTAQYF,TGTGCCTGGAGTGTCCCCCGGGTGTCTACGGCGCAGTACTTC
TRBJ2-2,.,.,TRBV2,CASSATSSRNTGELFF,TGTGCCAGCAGCGCCACTAGTTCCCGCAACACCGGGGAGCTGTTTTTT
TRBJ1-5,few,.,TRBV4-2,CASSQGGEGNQPQHF,TGTGCCAGCAGCCAAGGGGGGGAGGGCAATCAGCCCCAGCATTTT
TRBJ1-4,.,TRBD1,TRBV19,CASSADRGGDEKLFF,TGTGCCAGTAGTGCAGACAGGGGAGGGGATGAAAAACTGTTTTTT
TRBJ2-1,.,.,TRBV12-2,CASRSPAGTSGVEQFF,TGTGCAAGTCGCAGCCCAGCCGGGACTAGCGGGGTTGAGCAGTTCTTC
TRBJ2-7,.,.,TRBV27,CASTPDRGTAKPYEQYF,TGTGCCAGCACACCTGACCGCGGGACAGCCAAACCCTACGAGCAGTACTTC
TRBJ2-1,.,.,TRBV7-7,CASSLVGAPYNEQFF,TGTGCTAGCAGCTTGGTGGGAGCGCCCTACAATGAGCAGTTCTTC
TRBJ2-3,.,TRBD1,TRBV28,CASSPTRTGDHYF,TGTGCCAGCAGTCCGACACGGACAGGAGACCATTATTTT
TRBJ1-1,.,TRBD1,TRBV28,CASSFTSGGASGNTEAFF,TGTGCCAGCAGCTTTACCTCAGGGGGCGCGTCTGGGAACACTGAAGCTTTCTTT
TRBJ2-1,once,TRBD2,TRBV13,CASSVAGGPYNEQFF,TGTGCCAGCAGCGTAGCGGGGGGGCCCTACAATGAGCAGTTCTTC
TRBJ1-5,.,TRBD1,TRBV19,CASSITGTGGSQPQHF,TGTGCCAGTAGTATAACCGGGACAGGGGGCAGTCAGCCCCAGCATTTT
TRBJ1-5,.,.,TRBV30,CAWSVAVYNQPQHF,TGTGCCTGGAGTGTCGCAGTTTACAATCAGCCCCAGCATTTT
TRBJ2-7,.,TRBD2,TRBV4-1,CASSQDWGGNPSYEQYF,TGCGCCAGCAGCCAAGATTGGGGGGGGAATCCCTCCTACGAGCAGTACTTC
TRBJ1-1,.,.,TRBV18,CATAREDREAFF,TGTGCCACCGCAAGGGAGGACCGCGAAGCTTTCTTT
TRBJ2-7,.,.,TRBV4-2,CASSQTTPLASEQYF,TGTGCCAGCAGCCAAACGACCCCTCTAGCTTCCGAGCAGTACTTC
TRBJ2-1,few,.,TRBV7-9,CASSIGQDLDEQFF,TGTGCCAGCAGCATCGGCCAAGACTTGGATGAGCAGTTCTTC
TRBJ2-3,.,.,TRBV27,CASSFPTGEGTDTQYF,TGTGCCAGCAGTTTCCCGACAGGGGAGGGAACAGATACGCAGTATTTT
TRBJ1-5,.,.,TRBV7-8,CASSQGPTGNQPQHF,TGTGCCAGCAGCCAGGGGCCCACAGGGAATCAGCCCCAGCATTTT
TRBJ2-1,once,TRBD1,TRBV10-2,CASSPSDRDYNEQFF,TGCGCCAGCAGTCCCTCGGACAGGGACTACAATGAGCAGTTCTTC
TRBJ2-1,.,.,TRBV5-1,CASSFRSNEQFF,TGCGCCAGCAGCTTCCGGTCCAATGAGCAGTTCTTC
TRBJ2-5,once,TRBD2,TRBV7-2,CASSLALTSEETQYF,TGTGCCAGCAGCTTAGCGCTCACTAGCGAAGAGACCCAGTACTTC
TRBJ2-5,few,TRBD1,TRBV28,CASSLRQGAQETQYF,TGTGCCAGCAGTTTGAGGCAGGGGGCCCAAGAGACCCAGTACTTC
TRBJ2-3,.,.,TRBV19,CASSISGSTDTQYF,TGTGCCAGTAGTATCTCGGGGAGCACAGATACGCAGTATTTT
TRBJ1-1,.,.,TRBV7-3,CASSPDSNTEAFF,TGTGCCAGCAGCCCCGACTCGAACACTGAAGCTTTCTTT
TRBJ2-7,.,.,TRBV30,CAWATVTYEQYF,TGTGCCTGGGCTACCGTGACCTACGAGCAGTACTTC
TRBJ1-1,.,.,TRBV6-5,CASSLQGGTEAFF,TGTGCCAGCAGTCTACAGGGCGGGACTGAAGCTTTCTTT
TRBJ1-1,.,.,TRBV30,CAWSFRGTEAFF,TGTGCCTGGAGTTTCAGGGGTACTGAAGCTTTCTTT
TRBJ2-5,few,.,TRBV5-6,CASSFGGPSQETQYF,TGTGCCAGCAGCTTCGGCGGGCCAAGCCAAGAGACCCAGTACTTC